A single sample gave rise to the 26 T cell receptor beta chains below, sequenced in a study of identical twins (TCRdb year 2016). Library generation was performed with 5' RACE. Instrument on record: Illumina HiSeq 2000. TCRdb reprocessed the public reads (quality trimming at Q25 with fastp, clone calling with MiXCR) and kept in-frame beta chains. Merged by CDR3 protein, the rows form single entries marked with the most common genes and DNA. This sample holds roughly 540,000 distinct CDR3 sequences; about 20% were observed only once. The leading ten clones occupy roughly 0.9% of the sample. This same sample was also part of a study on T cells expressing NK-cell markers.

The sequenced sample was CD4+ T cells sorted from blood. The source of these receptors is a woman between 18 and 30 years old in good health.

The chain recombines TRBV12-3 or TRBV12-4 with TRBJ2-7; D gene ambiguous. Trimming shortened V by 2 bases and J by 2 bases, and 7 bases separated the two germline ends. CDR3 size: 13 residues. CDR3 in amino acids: CASSLQYPYEQYF. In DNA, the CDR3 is TGTGCCAGCAGTTTACAGTATCCCTACGAGCAGTACTTC.

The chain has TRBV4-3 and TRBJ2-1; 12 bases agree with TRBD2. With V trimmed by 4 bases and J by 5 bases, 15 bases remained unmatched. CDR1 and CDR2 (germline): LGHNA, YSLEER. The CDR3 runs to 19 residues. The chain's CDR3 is CASSPLLAGGTYGHNEQFF. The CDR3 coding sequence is TGCGCCAGCAGCCCTCTACTAGCGGGAGGAACGTACGGCCACAATGAGCAGTTCTTC.

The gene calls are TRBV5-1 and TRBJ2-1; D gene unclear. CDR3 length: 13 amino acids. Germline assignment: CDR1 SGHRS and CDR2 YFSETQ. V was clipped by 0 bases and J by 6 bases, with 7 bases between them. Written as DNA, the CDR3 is TGCGCCAGCAGCTTGGTAAATAGCAATGAGCAGTTCTTC. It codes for CASSLVNSNEQFF.

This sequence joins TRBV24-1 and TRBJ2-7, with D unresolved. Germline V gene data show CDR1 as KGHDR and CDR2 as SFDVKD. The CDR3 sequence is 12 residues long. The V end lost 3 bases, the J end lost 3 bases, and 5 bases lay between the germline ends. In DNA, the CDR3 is TGTGCCACCAGTGATGTTAGCTACGAGCAGTACTTC. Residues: CATSDVSYEQYF.

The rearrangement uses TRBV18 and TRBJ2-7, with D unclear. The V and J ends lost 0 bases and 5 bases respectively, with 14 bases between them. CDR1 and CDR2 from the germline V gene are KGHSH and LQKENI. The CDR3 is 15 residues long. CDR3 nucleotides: TGTGCCAGCTCACCACCCCACAATTTAGGTGACGAGCAGTACTTC. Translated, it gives CASSPPHNLGDEQYF.

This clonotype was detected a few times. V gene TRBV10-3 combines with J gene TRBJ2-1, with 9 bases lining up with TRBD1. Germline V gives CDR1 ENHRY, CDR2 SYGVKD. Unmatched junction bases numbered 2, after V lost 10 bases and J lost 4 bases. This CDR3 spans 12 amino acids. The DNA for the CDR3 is TGTGCCAACGGACAGGGGTACAATGAGCAGTTCTTC. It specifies CANGQGYNEQFF.

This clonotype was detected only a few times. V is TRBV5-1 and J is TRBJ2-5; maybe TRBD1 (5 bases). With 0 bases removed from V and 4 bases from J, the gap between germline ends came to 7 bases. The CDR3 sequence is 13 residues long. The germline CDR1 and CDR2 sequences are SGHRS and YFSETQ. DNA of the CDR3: TGCGCCAGCAGCTTGGTAGGGGCAGAGACCCAGTACTTC. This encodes CASSLVGAETQYF.

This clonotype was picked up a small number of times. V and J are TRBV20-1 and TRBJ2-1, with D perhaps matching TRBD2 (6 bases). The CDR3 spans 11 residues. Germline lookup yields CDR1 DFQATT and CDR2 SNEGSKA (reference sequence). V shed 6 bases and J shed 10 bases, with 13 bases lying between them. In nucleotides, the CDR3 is TGCAGTGCAAGGGACTCCCCCGAGCAGTTCTTC. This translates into CSARDSPEQFF.

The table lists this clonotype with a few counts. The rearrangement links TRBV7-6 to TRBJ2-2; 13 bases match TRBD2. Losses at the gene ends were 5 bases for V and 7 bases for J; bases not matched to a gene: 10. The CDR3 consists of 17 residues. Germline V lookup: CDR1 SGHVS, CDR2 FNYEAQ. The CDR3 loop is CASSAPGLAGLDGELFF. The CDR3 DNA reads TGTGCCAGCAGCGCTCCGGGACTAGCGGGATTGGACGGGGAGCTGTTTTTT.

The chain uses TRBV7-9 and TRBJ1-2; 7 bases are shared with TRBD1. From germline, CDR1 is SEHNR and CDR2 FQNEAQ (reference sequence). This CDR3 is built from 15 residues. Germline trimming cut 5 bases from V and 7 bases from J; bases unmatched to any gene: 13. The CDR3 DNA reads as TGTGCCAGCAGCCCGGGACAGACATTTACGGGTGGCTACACCTTC. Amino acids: CASSPGQTFTGGYTF.

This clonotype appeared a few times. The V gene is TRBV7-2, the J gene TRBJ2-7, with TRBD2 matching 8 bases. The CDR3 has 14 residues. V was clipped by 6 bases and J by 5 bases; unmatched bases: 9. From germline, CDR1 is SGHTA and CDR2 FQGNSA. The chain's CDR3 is CASREGLGLDEQYF. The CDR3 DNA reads TGTGCCAGCAGAGAGGGACTAGGGTTGGACGAGCAGTACTTC.

CDR3 DNA sequence: TGTGCCAGCAGCTTGGAGGTCTACAATGAGCAGTTCTTC. Translation: CASSLEVYNEQFF. The chain joins TRBV5-8 to TRBJ2-1; D remains ambiguous. This CDR3 has 13 residues. The V end lost 0 bases, the J end lost 3 bases, and 4 bases lay between the germline ends. Germline lookup yields CDR1 SGHTS and CDR2 YDEGEE.

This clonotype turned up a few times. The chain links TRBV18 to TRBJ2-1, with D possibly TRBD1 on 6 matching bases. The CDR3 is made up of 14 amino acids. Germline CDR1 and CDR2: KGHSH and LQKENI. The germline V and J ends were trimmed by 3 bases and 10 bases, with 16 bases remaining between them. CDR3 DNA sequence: TGTGCCAGCTCACCTCTCGACAGGAAAGGGGAGCAGTTCTTC. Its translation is CASSPLDRKGEQFF.

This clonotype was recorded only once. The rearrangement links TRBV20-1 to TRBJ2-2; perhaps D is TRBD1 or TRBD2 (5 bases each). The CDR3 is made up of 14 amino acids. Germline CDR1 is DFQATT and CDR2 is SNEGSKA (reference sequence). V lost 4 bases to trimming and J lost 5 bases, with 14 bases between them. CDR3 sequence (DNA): TGCAGTGCTACCTCCGGGACGCAGACCGGGGAGCTGTTTTTT. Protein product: CSATSGTQTGELFF.

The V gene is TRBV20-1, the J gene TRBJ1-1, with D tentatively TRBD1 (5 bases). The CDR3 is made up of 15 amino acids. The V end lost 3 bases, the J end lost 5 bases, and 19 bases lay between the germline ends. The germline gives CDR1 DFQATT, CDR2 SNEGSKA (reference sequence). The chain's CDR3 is CSASRAAGLGTEAFF. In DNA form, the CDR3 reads TGCAGTGCTAGTAGGGCTGCAGGGTTGGGAACTGAAGCTTTCTTT.

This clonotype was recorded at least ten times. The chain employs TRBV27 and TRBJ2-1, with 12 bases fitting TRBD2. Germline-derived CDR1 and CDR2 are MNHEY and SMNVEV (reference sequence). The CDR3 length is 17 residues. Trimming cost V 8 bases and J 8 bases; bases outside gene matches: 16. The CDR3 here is CASRLAGVTARSHEQFF. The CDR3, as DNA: TGTGCCAGCCGACTAGCGGGAGTAACTGCCAGGAGCCATGAGCAGTTCTTC.

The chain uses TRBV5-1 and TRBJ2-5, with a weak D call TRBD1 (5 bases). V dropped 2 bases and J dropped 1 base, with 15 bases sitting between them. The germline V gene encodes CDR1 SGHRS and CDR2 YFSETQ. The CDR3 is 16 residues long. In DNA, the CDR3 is TGCGCCAGCAGCTTTGGGGCCCGGACCTCCCAAGAGACCCAGTACTTC. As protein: CASSFGARTSQETQYF.

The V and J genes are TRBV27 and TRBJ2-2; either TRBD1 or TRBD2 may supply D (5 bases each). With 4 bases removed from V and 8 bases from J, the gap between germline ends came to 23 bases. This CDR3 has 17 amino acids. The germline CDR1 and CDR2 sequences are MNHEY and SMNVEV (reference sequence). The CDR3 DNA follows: TGTGCCAGCAGTTCCTTCTACCGGGACCGCATGAGGGGGGAGCTGTTTTTT. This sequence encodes CASSSFYRDRMRGELFF.

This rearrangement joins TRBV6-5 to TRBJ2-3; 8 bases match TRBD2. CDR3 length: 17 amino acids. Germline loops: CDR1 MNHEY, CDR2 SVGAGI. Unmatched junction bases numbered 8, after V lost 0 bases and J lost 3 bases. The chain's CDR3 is CASSYSISGGSTDTQYF. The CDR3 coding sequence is TGTGCCAGCAGTTACTCGATAAGCGGGGGCTCGACAGATACGCAGTATTTT.

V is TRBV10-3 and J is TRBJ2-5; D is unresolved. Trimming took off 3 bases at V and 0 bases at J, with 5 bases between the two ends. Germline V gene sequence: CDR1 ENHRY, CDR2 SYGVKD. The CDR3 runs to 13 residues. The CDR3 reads CAISEQHQETQYF. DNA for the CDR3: TGTGCCATCAGTGAACAGCACCAAGAGACCCAGTACTTC.

This CDR3 reads CASSLTLAGASYNEQFF. DNA of the CDR3: TGTGCCAGCAGCTTAACCCTAGCGGGGGCCTCCTACAATGAGCAGTTCTTC. The chain joins TRBV11-2 to TRBJ2-1, with 10 bases that match TRBD2. This CDR3 is 17 amino acids long. V lost 2 bases to trimming and J lost 0 bases; unmatched junction nucleotides: 4. Looked up from germline, CDR1 is SGHAT and CDR2 is FQNNGV.

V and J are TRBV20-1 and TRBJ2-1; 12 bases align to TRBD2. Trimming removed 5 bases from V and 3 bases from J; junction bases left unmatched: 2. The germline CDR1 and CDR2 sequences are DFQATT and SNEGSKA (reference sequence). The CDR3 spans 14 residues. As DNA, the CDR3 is TGCAGTGCTGGACTAGCGGGGAACTACAATGAGCAGTTCTTC. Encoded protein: CSAGLAGNYNEQFF.

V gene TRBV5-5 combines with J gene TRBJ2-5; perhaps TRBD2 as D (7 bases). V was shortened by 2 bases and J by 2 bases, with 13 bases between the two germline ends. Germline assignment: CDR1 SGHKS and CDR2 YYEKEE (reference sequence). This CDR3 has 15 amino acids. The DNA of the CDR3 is TGTGCCAGCAGCTTCGGGGGGCTGATTCAAGAGACCCAGTACTTC. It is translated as CASSFGGLIQETQYF.

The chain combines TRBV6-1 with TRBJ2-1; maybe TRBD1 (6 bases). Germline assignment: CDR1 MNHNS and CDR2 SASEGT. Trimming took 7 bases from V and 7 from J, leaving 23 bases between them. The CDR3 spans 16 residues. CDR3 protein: CASIKSRDTRGNEQFF. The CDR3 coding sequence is TGTGCCAGCATCAAAAGCCGGGACACCAGAGGGAATGAGCAGTTCTTC.

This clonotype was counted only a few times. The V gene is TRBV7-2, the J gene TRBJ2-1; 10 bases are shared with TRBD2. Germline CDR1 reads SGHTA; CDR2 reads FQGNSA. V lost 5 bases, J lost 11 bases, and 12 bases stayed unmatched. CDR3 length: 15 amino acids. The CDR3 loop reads CASSVGSSGSFKQFF. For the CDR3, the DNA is TGTGCCAGCAGCGTCGGGTCTAGCGGGAGTTTCAAGCAGTTCTTC.

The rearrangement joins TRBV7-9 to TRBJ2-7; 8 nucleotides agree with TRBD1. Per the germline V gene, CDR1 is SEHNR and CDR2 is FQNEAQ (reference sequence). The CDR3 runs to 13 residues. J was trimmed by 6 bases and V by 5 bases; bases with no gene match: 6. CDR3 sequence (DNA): TGTGCCAGCAGCACTACACAGGGGGGCGAGCAGTACTTC. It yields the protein CASSTTQGGEQYF.